Each of the 17 T cell receptor beta chains below was sequenced from the same sample in a study of blood T cell repertoires in COVID-19 (dated by TCRdb to 2019 to 2021). Libraries were constructed by the immunoSEQ multiplex PCR assay. Here the immuneACCESS table is served through TCRdb, limited to in-frame sequences with V and J called. Missing clones are a known gap in these copies; in checked studies unresolved V genes cover under half, and the rest lacks a known reason. In all, the sample holds a few hundred thousand clones, and just under 90% of those were seen once. Clones ranked in the top ten supply approximately 10% of the sample. Sequenced input: peripheral blood. These receptors were obtained from a woman aged 25 to 39 with COVID-19, enrolled during active disease.

The chain carries TRBV6-5 and TRBJ1-5; D gene ambiguous. The V end lost 2 bases, the J end lost 10 bases, and 15 bases lay between the germline ends. Germline lookup yields CDR1 MNHEY and CDR2 SVGAGI. The CDR3 covers 14 residues. CDR3 residues: CASSYEARGGPQHF. CDR3 coding DNA: TGTGCCAGCAGTTACGAGGCCCGGGGAGGACCCCAGCATTTT.

V is TRBV5-1 and J is TRBJ1-1; 7 nucleotides match TRBD1. V dropped 0 bases and J dropped 0; count of bases not matched to a gene: 2. The germline V gene encodes CDR1 SGHRS and CDR2 YFSETQ. This CDR3 comprises 15 residues. The CDR3 protein is CASSLVQGMNTEAFF. The CDR3 DNA follows: TGCGCCAGCAGCTTGGTACAGGGGATGAACACTGAAGCTTTCTTT.

The chain is built from TRBV5-1 and TRBJ1-3; D might be TRBD1 (5 bases). The CDR3 is 16 residues long. Between the trimmed V and J ends, which lost 0 bases and 0 bases, there was a span of 10 bases. The V gene's germline CDR1 is SGHRS and CDR2 YFSETQ. CDR3 coding DNA: TGCGCCAGCAGCTTGGAGGGGCGGAACTCTGGAAACACCATATATTTT. It codes for CASSLEGRNSGNTIYF. Supplemented by reference TRBV5-1 and TRBJ1-3, the full variable domain reads KAGVTQTPRYLIKTRGQQVTLSCSPISGHRSVSWYQQTPGQGLQFLFEYFSETQRNKGNFPGRFSGRQFSNSRSEMNVSTLELGDSALYLCASSLEGRNSGNTIYFGEGSWLTVV.

The chain recombines TRBV10-2 with TRBJ2-7; maybe TRBD2 (5 bases). The germline gives CDR1 WSHSY, CDR2 SAAADI. V was shortened by 6 bases and J by 0 bases, with 15 bases between the two germline ends. This CDR3 has 15 amino acids. CDR3 sequence: CASRISEGSSYEQYF. CDR3 nucleotides: TGCGCCAGCAGAATATCGGAAGGGAGCTCCTACGAGCAGTACTTC.

The chain is built from TRBV5-1 and TRBJ2-7; TRBD2 is a possible D gene (5 bases). The CDR3 loop spans 14 amino acids. From germline, CDR1 is SGHRS and CDR2 YFSETQ. Trimming cost V 1 base and J 0 bases, with 8 bases left between them. As DNA, the CDR3 is TGCGCCAGCAGCTTGCGAGGGATCTCCTACGAGCAGTACTTC. It translates to CASSLRGISYEQYF.

The J gene is TRBJ1-2, the V gene TRBV9; TRBD1 aligns across 7 bases. From germline, CDR1 is SGDLS and CDR2 YYNGEE. The CDR3 contains 15 residues. Trimming took 6 bases from V and 4 from J; bases not matched to a gene: 12. This chain's CDR3 is CASNPSPGTVYGYTF. CDR3 nucleotides: TGTGCCAGCAACCCCTCCCCCGGGACAGTCTATGGCTACACCTTC.

V and J are TRBV20-1 and TRBJ1-5, with D possibly being TRBD1 (6 bases). V lost 3 bases and J 4 bases, leaving 13 bases between the germline ends. Germline values: CDR1 DFQATT, CDR2 SNEGSKA (reference sequence). The CDR3 has 14 residues. CDR3 nucleotides: TGCAGTGCTAGTAGTAACAGGGTAAATCAGCCCCAGCATTTT. Translating gives CSASSNRVNQPQHF.

This clone was detected once. This chain links TRBV6-5 with TRBJ1-1; the D gene is possibly TRBD1 (6 bases). CDR3 length: 15 residues. CDR1 is MNHEY and CDR2 is SVGAGI in the germline V gene. Trimming shortened V by 0 bases and J by 4 bases, and 12 bases separated the two germline ends. The CDR3 coding sequence is TGTGCCAGCAGTTACTCGAGGGGGATAGGCACTGAAGCTTTCTTT. This codes for CASSYSRGIGTEAFF.

The chain carries TRBV13 and TRBJ1-1, with D possibly TRBD1 on 6 matching bases. This CDR3 is 14 amino acids long. With 5 bases removed from V and 6 bases from J, the gap between germline ends came to 16 bases. Looked up from germline, CDR1 is PRHDT and CDR2 is FYEKMQ (reference sequence). The DNA for the CDR3 is TGTGCCAGCAGCCAGAGATTCCAGGGGCCTGAAGCTTTCTTT. This encodes CASSQRFQGPEAFF.

The chain recombines TRBV5-4 with TRBJ2-3; D ambiguous. Germline V CDR1 and CDR2: SGHNT, YYREEE (reference sequence). The ends were cut back, 0 bases at V and 0 bases at J, with 8 bases in the middle. The CDR3 runs to 15 residues. This CDR3 is CASSLDLGSTDTQYF. CDR3 nucleotide sequence: TGTGCCAGCAGCTTGGATTTGGGCAGCACAGATACGCAGTATTTT.

The chain employs TRBV6-2 or TRBV6-3 and TRBJ2-7; D may be TRBD1 (5 bases). This CDR3 comprises 15 residues. Trimming took off 0 bases at V and 0 bases at J, with 9 bases between the two ends. Looked up from germline, CDR1 is MNHEY and CDR2 is SVGEGT. The CDR3 DNA reads as TGTGCCAGCAGTTACTCTTGGGGCAGCTCCTACGAGCAGTACTTC. It is translated as CASSYSWGSSYEQYF.

The V gene is TRBV28, the J gene TRBJ2-7, with 7 bases lining up with TRBD2. Trimming took 2 bases from V and 2 from J; bases not matched to a gene: 9. This CDR3 region has 16 residues. The V gene's germline CDR1 is MDHEN and CDR2 SYDVKM. CDR3 sequence reads: CASSLGEGLIAYEQYF. In DNA, the CDR3 is TGTGCCAGCAGTTTAGGGGAGGGGCTGATAGCCTACGAGCAGTACTTC.

Many counts were recorded for this clone. The V and J genes are TRBV19 and TRBJ1-2; 7 bases fit TRBD1. The CDR3 covers 15 residues. Trimming at V came to 4 bases and at J to 5 bases, leaving 10 bases not matched to a gene. Germline CDR1 is LNHDA and CDR2 is SQIVND (reference sequence). CDR3 in amino acids: CASSTPGTVQYGYTF. Here the CDR3 DNA reads TGTGCCAGTAGTACGCCCGGGACAGTGCAATATGGCTACACCTTC.

The chain uses TRBV5-4 and TRBJ1-2; D is ambiguous. V lost 0 bases to trimming and J lost 4 bases, with 13 bases between them. Germline values: CDR1 SGHNT, CDR2 YYREEE (reference sequence). The CDR3 consists of 15 residues. DNA for the CDR3: TGTGCCAGCAGCTTGGCCTTAGAGAGAGTCTATGGCTACACCTTC. Protein product: CASSLALERVYGYTF.

The chain joins TRBV5-6 to TRBJ2-1; D gene uncertain. The CDR3 has 15 amino acids. Germline V CDR1 and CDR2: SGHDT, YYEEEE. V was cut by 0 bases and J by 7 bases, with 14 bases left in between. CDR3 in DNA: TGTGCCAGCAGCTTGGGCGAAATCCTTTTAAATGAGCAGTTCTTC. Translated, it gives CASSLGEILLNEQFF.

The J gene is TRBJ1-1, the V gene TRBV18, with TRBD1 matching over 7 bases. The J segment lost 2 bases and the V segment lost 0 bases, leaving 9 bases of the junction unmatched. This CDR3 comprises 17 residues. Germline V CDR1 and CDR2: KGHSH, LQKENI. CDR3 sequence: CASSPPQGQSENTEAFF. As DNA, the CDR3 is TGTGCCAGCTCACCACCCCAGGGACAGTCAGAAAACACTGAAGCTTTCTTT.

The rearrangement joins TRBV7-2 to TRBJ2-2, with 7 nucleotides matching TRBD1. Germline CDR1 and CDR2: SGHTA and FQGNSA. J gave up 4 bases and V 6 bases, and 8 bases lay outside the gene matches. The CDR3 sequence is 15 residues long. CDR3 in amino acids: CASSSQGLSTGELFF. The CDR3, as DNA: TGTGCCAGCAGTTCACAGGGGTTGAGCACCGGGGAGCTGTTTTTT.